The clone carrying this TCR beta chain was counted between two and nine times. What it recognizes is unknown. This specimen belongs to a study of regulatory T cells in long-lasting Graves disease. Both iRepertoire HTBI primers and Arm-PCR of CDR3 regions were used to build the TCR beta libraries. Source study methods: The samples yielded roughly 64 TRBV and some 15 TRBJ segments. Each CDR3 protein is one row after TCRdb ran MiXCR on the multiplex PCR reads. V and J calls and clone size were set by TCRdb, not the authors. The table lists hundreds of thousands of distinct CDR3 sequences, around 21% of them singletons, with 6.5% to 8% in the top ten. The ends were cut back, 7 bases at V and 0 bases at J, with 15 bases in the middle. There are 15 residues in the CDR3. Germline V gene data show CDR1 as ENHRY and CDR2 as SYGVKD. Study observations and caveats: For persistent Graves' patients, TCR diversity was lower than for newly diagnosed ones.

Noted time point: persistent/refractory GD, antithyroid drugs over 5 years with positive TRAb. PBMC RNA was the source of the TCR library. The V and J genes are TRBV10-3 and TRBJ1-1; weak D call: TRBD1 (5 bases). The material was peripheral blood mononuclear cells (PBMCs), obtained when the disease was refractory, from a patient treated with antithyroid drugs. This TCR was recovered from a female donor with Graves disease. Here the CDR3 reads CAIKSDKTLNTEAFF. In DNA, the CDR3 is TGTGCCATCAAATCGGACAAGACCCTGAACACTGAAGCTTTCTTT.